A single T cell receptor beta chain is shown here with its context. The antigen is undetermined. This record comes from a study of cytomegalovirus exposure and HLA in healthy donors. Primers included in the PCR were 60 Vbeta and 13 Jbeta primers. Method: immunoSEQ multiplex PCR; TCRdb's copy keeps in-frame clones and lacks some. Of approximately 260,000 clones in the sample, about 90% were seen once. Study-level findings and limits: The study flagged some 180 TCR beta chains as cytomegalovirus-associated. Analysis was carried out at a later point, and it linked a missense DCLRE1C variant to TCR beta V- and J-gene trimming.

Germline V lookup: CDR1 SNHLY, CDR2 FYNNEI. The CDR3 length is 18 residues. The V and J ends lost 8 bases and 0 bases, in that order; junction bases with no gene match: 10. V and J are TRBV2 and TRBJ2-1, with 13 bases that match TRBD2. Sequenced: PBMCs. The TCR sequence derives from a girl aged 2-15 years in good health and CMV-seronegative. The CDR3 nucleotides are TGTGCCAGCGGGGGGGTGACTAGCGGGGGGTCCTCCTACAATGAGCAGTTCTTC. It yields the protein CASGGVTSGGSSYNEQFF.